Shown below are 21 T cell receptor beta chains from a single sample sequenced in a study of blood T cell repertoires in COVID-19. TCRdb's table, derived via immunoSEQ multiplex PCR, lists solely in-frame clones and lacks some. The table has 50,000 to 60,000 clones, roughly 90% seen once. Source material: peripheral blood. These TCRs come from a man in his fifties or sixties with active COVID-19.

The chain couples TRBV3-1 (or the pseudogene TRBV3-2) to TRBJ2-1; TRBD1 agrees at 7 bases. The V and J ends lost 4 bases and 1 base, in that order; junction bases with no gene match: 4. Germline V gives CDR1 LGHDT, CDR2 YNNKEL (reference sequence). CDR3 length: 15 amino acids. DNA for the CDR3: TGTGCCAGCAGCCCAAAGGGACAGTCCTACAATGAGCAGTTCTTC. Protein sequence: CASSPKGQSYNEQFF.

The chain links TRBV4-1 to TRBJ2-7; weak D call: TRBD2 (5 bases). CDR3 length: 14 amino acids. Between the trimmed V and J ends, which lost 5 bases and 4 bases, there was a span of 15 bases. CDR1 and CDR2 (germline): MGHRA, YSYEKL. As DNA, the CDR3 is TGCGCCAGCAGCTCAACCCCCGCGGGTTACGAGCAGTACTTC. Its translation: CASSSTPAGYEQYF.

This sequence joins TRBV9 and TRBJ2-7; D is undetermined. The CDR3 has 15 residues. CDR1 and CDR2 (germline): SGDLS, YYNGEE. V shed 0 bases and J shed 3 bases, with 13 bases lying between them. The CDR3 region is CASSVGPGDLYEQYF. CDR3 nucleotide sequence: TGTGCCAGCAGCGTAGGACCAGGCGATCTCTACGAGCAGTACTTC.

The J gene is TRBJ2-7, the V gene TRBV6-5, with D tentatively TRBD2 (5 bases). Trimming removed 2 bases at V and 2 bases at J, with 13 bases between. Germline loops: CDR1 MNHEY, CDR2 SVGAGI. This CDR3 has 15 amino acids. The CDR3 is CASSYGIVGTYEQYF. The CDR3 DNA reads as TGTGCCAGCAGTTACGGAATTGTCGGGACCTACGAGCAGTACTTC.

V usage is TRBV21-1 and J usage is TRBJ2-7; TRBD2 is taken as the D call from the table, unchecked against the DNA. TRBV21-1 is a pseudogene. The CDR3 loop spans 15 amino acids. As DNA, the CDR3 is TGTGCCAGCAGCAAAGACGCAGGGACTTCCTACGAGCAGTACTTC. It encodes CASSKDAGTSYEQYF.

This chain uses TRBV29-1 with TRBJ2-5, with a weak D call TRBD2 (6 bases). The length of the CDR3 is 15 residues. V was cut by 4 bases and J by 2 bases, with 17 bases left in between. Germline values: CDR1 SQVTM, CDR2 ANQGSEA. Written as DNA, the CDR3 is TGCAGCGTTGTCCGCTCTCCCGGGGGACAAGAGACCCAGTACTTC. Its translation is CSVVRSPGGQETQYF.

The chain couples TRBV6-1 to TRBJ2-3; 8 bases map to TRBD2. V lost 3 bases and J lost 4; bases outside the gene matches: 9. The V gene's germline CDR1 is MNHNS and CDR2 SASEGT. The CDR3 spans 16 residues. Written as DNA, the CDR3 is TGTGCCAGCAGTGAGGTCCTAGCGGGCGGGTCAGATACGCAGTATTTT. This codes for CASSEVLAGGSDTQYF.

This rearrangement joins TRBV5-5 to TRBJ2-7; TRBD1 matches 8 bases. Germline CDR1 is SGHKS and CDR2 is YYEKEE (reference sequence). This CDR3 has 16 amino acids. With 1 base clipped from V and 6 bases from J, the junction kept 12 bases outside the gene matches. In DNA form, the CDR3 reads TGTGCCAGCAGCTTGAGTTCCGAGATCAGGGGGCCCGAGCAGTACTTC. Its protein product is CASSLSSEIRGPEQYF.

J is TRBJ2-1 and V is TRBV24-1, with 8 nucleotides matching TRBD2. Trimming took 4 bases from V and 4 from J; bases not matched to a gene: 5. Germline V gives CDR1 KGHDR, CDR2 SFDVKD. This CDR3 has 15 amino acids. The chain's CDR3 is CATSEAGGRYNEQFF. CDR3 nucleotide sequence: TGTGCCACCAGTGAGGCGGGAGGCCGTTACAATGAGCAGTTCTTC.

This chain connects TRBV9 to TRBJ2-5; 7 bases fit TRBD2. The CDR3 sequence is 14 residues long. Germline lookup yields CDR1 SGDLS and CDR2 YYNGEE. V dropped 0 bases and J dropped 3; count of bases not matched to a gene: 2. CDR3 sequence: CASSVDRGEETQYF. The DNA for the CDR3 is TGTGCCAGCAGCGTAGATCGGGGGGAAGAGACCCAGTACTTC.

The chain employs TRBV6-5 and TRBJ2-5; 14 positions match TRBD2. Trimming took 8 bases from V and 4 from J; bases not matched to a gene: 6. The CDR3 has 15 residues. The germline V gene encodes CDR1 MNHEY and CDR2 SVGAGI. The CDR3 region is CASCRGLAGAETQYF. The CDR3 nucleotides are TGTGCCAGCTGCCGGGGACTAGCGGGAGCAGAGACCCAGTACTTC.

This chain joins TRBV7-9 and TRBJ1-1, with TRBD1 matching 7 bases. Germline V gives CDR1 SEHNR, CDR2 FQNEAQ (reference sequence). The V segment lost 6 bases and the J segment 8 bases; nucleotides outside the gene matches: 3. The CDR3 contains 11 residues. The DNA for the CDR3 is TGTGCCAGCAGACGGACAGGAGAAGCTTTCTTT. It is translated as CASRRTGEAFF. The complete variable domain, with remaining parts taken from reference TRBV7-9 and TRBJ1-1, reads DTGVSQNPRHKITKRGQNVTFRCDPISEHNRLYWYRQTLGQGPEFLTYFQNEAQLEKSRLLSDRFSAERPKGSFSTLEIQRTEQGDSAMYLCASRRTGEAFFGQGTRLTVV.

The chain links TRBV18 to TRBJ1-5; possibly TRBD1 for D (6 bases). The CDR3 length is 17 residues. Germline V gene sequence: CDR1 KGHSH, CDR2 LQKENI. Trimming cost V 3 bases and J 3 bases, with 18 bases left between them. CDR3 nucleotides: TGTGCCAGCTCACCTAGGAACGTCGCAGGGGACAATCAGCCCCAGCATTTT. Translating it yields CASSPRNVAGDNQPQHF.

In this sample, this clone turned up a few times. The CDR3 DNA reads as TGTGCCAGCAGCCTTAGGGCAGGGGGGACCTACAATGAGCAGTTCTTC. It yields the protein CASSLRAGGTYNEQFF. The V call is TRBV7-8, the J call TRBJ2-1; possibly TRBD1 for D (7 bases). Trimming left V 5 bases short and J 2 bases short, with 16 bases between. The germline V gene has CDR1 SGHVS and CDR2 FQNEAQ. CDR3 length: 16 residues.

This rearrangement joins TRBV7-6 to TRBJ2-1; TRBD1 agrees at 8 bases. This CDR3 has 15 residues. V lost 5 bases, J lost 10 bases, and 13 bases stayed unmatched. The germline CDR1 and CDR2 sequences are SGHVS and FNYEAQ. The CDR3 DNA follows: TGTGCCAGCAGCCCGGGACAGGCCGGAGGGGTGGAGCAGTTCTTC. This translates into CASSPGQAGGVEQFF.

The chain is built from TRBV2 and TRBJ2-4; D is possibly TRBD2 (6 bases). CDR3 length: 15 amino acids. The V end was cut by 6 bases, the J end by 0 bases, with 12 bases between. Germline V CDR1 and CDR2: SNHLY, FYNNEI. CDR3 nucleotide sequence: TGTGCCAGCAGGGGGGGACGGTTAGCCAAAAACATTCAGTACTTC. This codes for CASRGGRLAKNIQYF.

This clone has more than one count but fewer than ten. The V call is TRBV10-1, the J call TRBJ1-5; D perhaps matches TRBD1 (6 bases). The ends were cut back, 3 bases at V and 7 bases at J, with 13 bases in the middle. CDR1 is WNHNN, CDR2 SYGVQD, per germline (reference sequence). The CDR3 runs to 14 residues. CDR3 bases: TGCGCCAGCAGTGAATGGGGACACCGACAGCCCCAGCATTTT. Protein sequence: CASSEWGHRQPQHF.

Only one count was recorded for this clone. The chain is built from TRBV5-1 and TRBJ2-2, with TRBD2 matching 10 bases. V lost 4 bases to trimming and J lost 4 bases; unmatched junction nucleotides: 7. This CDR3 is 16 amino acids long. Germline lookup yields CDR1 SGHRS and CDR2 YFSETQ. The CDR3: CASSASAGGVTGELFF. The DNA of the CDR3 is TGCGCCAGCAGCGCCTCAGCGGGAGGGGTCACCGGGGAGCTGTTTTTT.

This clone came up once. J is TRBJ2-7 and V is TRBV7-3; possibly TRBD2 for D (7 bases). From germline, CDR1 is SGHTA and CDR2 FQGTGA. V was clipped by 5 bases and J by 6 bases, with 17 bases between them. This CDR3 is built from 14 residues. Here the CDR3 reads CASSVGGGVSEQYF. CDR3 bases: TGTGCCAGCAGCGTCGGAGGGGGGGTCTCCGAGCAGTACTTC.

The V and J genes are TRBV12-5 and TRBJ2-1; TRBD1 agrees at 10 bases. Germline CDR1 LGHNT, CDR2 FRNRAP. V shed 0 bases, J shed 8 bases, and the junction held 7 bases outside the gene matches. This CDR3 is built from 16 residues. CDR3 sequence reads: CASGLVLGQGIDEQFF. The CDR3 DNA sequence: TGTGCTAGTGGTTTGGTATTGGGACAGGGGATCGATGAGCAGTTCTTC.

This clone was seen a few times. The chain employs TRBV18 and TRBJ1-5; TRBD1 agrees at 7 bases. Germline values: CDR1 KGHSH, CDR2 LQKENI. The CDR3 consists of 14 residues. The V gene end was trimmed by 4 bases and the J gene end by 7 bases; junction bases not matched to a gene: 7. For the CDR3, the DNA is TGTGCCAGCTCACTGGGACAGAGGGAGCAGCCCCAGCATTTT. It is translated as CASSLGQREQPQHF.